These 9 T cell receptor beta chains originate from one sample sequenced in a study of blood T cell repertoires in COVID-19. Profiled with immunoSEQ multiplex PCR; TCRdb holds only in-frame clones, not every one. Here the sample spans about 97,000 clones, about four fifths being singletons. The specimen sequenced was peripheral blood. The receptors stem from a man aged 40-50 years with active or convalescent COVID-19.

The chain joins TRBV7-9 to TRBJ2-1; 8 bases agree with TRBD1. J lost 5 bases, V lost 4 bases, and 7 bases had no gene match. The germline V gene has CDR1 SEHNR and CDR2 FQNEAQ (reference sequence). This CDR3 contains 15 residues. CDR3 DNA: TGTGCCAGCAGCTCACAGGGGGGACGCAACAATGAGCAGTTCTTC. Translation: CASSSQGGRNNEQFF.

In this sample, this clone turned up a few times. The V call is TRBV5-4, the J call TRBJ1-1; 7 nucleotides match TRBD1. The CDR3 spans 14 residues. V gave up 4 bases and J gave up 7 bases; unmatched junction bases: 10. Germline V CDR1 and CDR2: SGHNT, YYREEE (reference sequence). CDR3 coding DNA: TGTGCCAGCAGCCTGGACAGGTTGTTGGGTGAAGCTTTCTTT. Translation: CASSLDRLLGEAFF.

CDR3 DNA sequence: TGTGCCAGCAGCTCGGGAAACTTGAACACTGAAGCTTTCTTT. Its translation: CASSSGNLNTEAFF. The gene calls are TRBV7-2 and TRBJ1-1; D gene ambiguous. CDR1 is SGHTA and CDR2 is FQGNSA in the germline V gene. Trimming took off 4 bases at V and 0 bases at J, with 9 bases between the two ends. This CDR3 region has 14 residues.

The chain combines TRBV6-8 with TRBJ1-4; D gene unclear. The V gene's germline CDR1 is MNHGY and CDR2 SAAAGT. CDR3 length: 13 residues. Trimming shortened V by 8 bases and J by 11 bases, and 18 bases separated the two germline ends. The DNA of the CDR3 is TGTGCCAGCGATAAGCCCACCGAGAACAAACTGTTTTTT. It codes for CASDKPTENKLFF.

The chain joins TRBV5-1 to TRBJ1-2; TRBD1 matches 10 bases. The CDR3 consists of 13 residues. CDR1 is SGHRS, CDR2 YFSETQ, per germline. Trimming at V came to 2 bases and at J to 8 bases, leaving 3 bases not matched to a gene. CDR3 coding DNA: TGCGCCAGCAGCTTCGGGACAGGGGAAGGCTACACCTTC. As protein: CASSFGTGEGYTF.

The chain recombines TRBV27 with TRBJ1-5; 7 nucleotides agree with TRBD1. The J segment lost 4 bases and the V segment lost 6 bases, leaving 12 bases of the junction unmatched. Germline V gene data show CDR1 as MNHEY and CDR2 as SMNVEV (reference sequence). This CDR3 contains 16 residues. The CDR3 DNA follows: TGTGCCAGCAGACCCCACTCAGGGGGTTGGAATCAGCCCCAGCATTTT. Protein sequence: CASRPHSGGWNQPQHF.

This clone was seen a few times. The CDR3 is CASSTRGQGATDTQYF. The CDR3 nucleotides are TGTGCCAGTAGTACCCGGGGACAGGGGGCAACAGATACGCAGTATTTT. This sequence joins TRBV19 and TRBJ2-3; 12 bases fit TRBD1. The CDR3 is 16 residues long. J was trimmed by 3 bases and V by 4 bases; bases with no gene match: 5. Germline CDR1 is LNHDA and CDR2 is SQIVND (reference sequence).

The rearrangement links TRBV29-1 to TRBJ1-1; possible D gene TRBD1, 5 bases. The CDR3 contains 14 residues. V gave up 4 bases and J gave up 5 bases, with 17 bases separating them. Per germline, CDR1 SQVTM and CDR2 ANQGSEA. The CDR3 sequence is CSVAAAGRGTEAFF. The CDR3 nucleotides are TGCAGCGTTGCGGCTGCGGGGCGTGGGACTGAAGCTTTCTTT.

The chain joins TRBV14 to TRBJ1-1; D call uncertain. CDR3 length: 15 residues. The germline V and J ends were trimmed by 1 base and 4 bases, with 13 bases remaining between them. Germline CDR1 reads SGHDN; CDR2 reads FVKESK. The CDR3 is CASSQARGRGTEAFF. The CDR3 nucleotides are TGTGCCAGCAGCCAAGCTCGGGGTCGGGGCACTGAAGCTTTCTTT.